The present entry profiles one TCR beta chain with its context. This CDR3 has 18 amino acids. Germline CDR1 is MNHEY and CDR2 is SVGEGT. V lost 0 bases and J lost 0, with 17 bases in between. The table came from immunoSEQ multiplex PCR; TCRdb's copy has only in-frame clones and leaves some out. The top ten hold under 12% of the sample, which has some 100,000 clones, about 80% seen once. The entry originates in a study of control samples from healthy donors and cancer patients. V and J are TRBV6-2 or TRBV6-3 and TRBJ1-1; D is uncertain. The sample comprised blood. This receptor was identified in a woman aged 25 to 39 in good health. CDR3: CASSYSTGILRVNTEAFF. The CDR3 DNA reads TGTGCCAGCAGTTACTCGACGGGGATTTTGAGGGTGAACACTGAAGCTTTCTTT.